This entry lists 18 T cell receptor beta chains sequenced from one sample in a study of blood T cell repertoires in COVID-19. Repertoires were generated with immunoSEQ multiplex PCR, while TCRdb's copy carries only in-frame clones and drops some. Here the sample spans 100,000 to 120,000 clones, around 84% being singletons. The source material was peripheral blood. The receptors were sampled from a human donor in a cohort sampled during active COVID-19.

This clone was seen only a few times. This chain connects TRBV11-1 to TRBJ2-1; 7 bases are shared with TRBD1. Germline V CDR1 and CDR2: SGHAT, FQDESV (reference sequence). CDR3 length: 15 residues. V lost 8 bases and J lost 10; bases outside the gene matches: 17. The CDR3 is CASRGEEGAGEEQFF. CDR3 DNA: TGTGCCAGCCGCGGAGAAGAGGGGGCCGGAGAAGAGCAGTTCTTC.

This clone turned up a few times. This chain links TRBV12-5 with TRBJ1-5; possible D gene TRBD1, 6 bases. Trimming stripped 3 bases from V and 4 bases from J, with 7 bases between. Germline values: CDR1 LGHNT, CDR2 FRNRAP. This CDR3 is built from 13 residues. CDR3 loop: CASGLRGNQPQHF. The CDR3 coding sequence is TGTGCTAGTGGTTTAAGGGGGAATCAGCCCCAGCATTTT.

The chain recombines TRBV25-1 with TRBJ1-6; unclear D gene. The CDR3 has 14 amino acids. Trimming stripped 6 bases from V and 5 bases from J, with 11 bases between. Germline lookup yields CDR1 MGHDK and CDR2 SYGVNS. CDR3 sequence (DNA): TGTGCCAGCAGCCGGACTGGGAATAATTCACCCCTCCACTTT. Amino acids: CASSRTGNNSPLHF.

This chain links TRBV10-1 with TRBJ2-2; D might be TRBD2 (6 bases). CDR3 length equals 16 residues. Trimming stripped 2 bases from V and 9 bases from J, with 19 bases between. Germline-derived CDR1 and CDR2 are WNHNN and SYGVQD (reference sequence). CDR3 sequence (DNA): TGCGCCAGCAGTGAGAGGAGGGATCCGTTTTTTAGGGAGCTGTTTTTT. Encoded protein: CASSERRDPFFRELFF.

V and J are TRBV20-1 and TRBJ2-3, with D possibly being TRBD2 (5 bases). Trimming pared 6 bases from V and 5 bases from J, leaving 9 bases between. The CDR3 contains 11 residues. Germline CDR1 is DFQATT and CDR2 is SNEGSKA (reference sequence). The CDR3 spells CSATRKDTQYF. DNA for the CDR3: TGCAGTGCCACTAGAAAAGATACGCAGTATTTT.

The chain employs TRBV5-1 and TRBJ2-7; possibly TRBD1 for D (7 bases). Germline V CDR1 and CDR2: SGHRS, YFSETQ. This CDR3 spans 14 amino acids. V was cut by 3 bases and J by 9 bases, with 19 bases left in between. DNA of the CDR3: TGCGCCAGCAGCTGGCAGGGGGAGGACGCGGGGCAGTACTTC. Encoded protein: CASSWQGEDAGQYF.

The CDR3 is CASSFFGTGEAFF. CDR3 DNA sequence: TGTGCCAGTAGTTTCTTTGGGACAGGGGAAGCTTTCTTT. V gene TRBV19 combines with J gene TRBJ1-1; 9 positions agree with TRBD1. The CDR3 runs 13 residues. V shed 5 bases and J 8 bases; nucleotides not matched to a gene: 6. In germline, CDR1 is LNHDA, CDR2 SQIVND (reference sequence).

The chain is built from TRBV25-1 and TRBJ1-5, with D unclear. Trimming shortened V by 7 bases and J by 4 bases, and 11 bases separated the two germline ends. The CDR3 runs 13 residues. Germline V gene data show CDR1 as MGHDK and CDR2 as SYGVNS. The CDR3 DNA sequence: TGTGCCAGCACCTCTTACGGGAATCAGCCCCAGCATTTT. This translates into CASTSYGNQPQHF. Full variable domain (remainder filled in from reference TRBV25-1 and TRBJ1-5): EADIYQTPRYLVIGTGKKITLECSQTMGHDKMYWYQQDPGMELHLIHYSYGVNSTEKGDLSSESTVSRIRTEHFPLTLESARPSHTSQYLCASTSYGNQPQHFGDGTRLSIL.

This chain uses TRBV4-3 with TRBJ1-4; the D gene is possibly TRBD1 (6 bases). The length of the CDR3 is 15 residues. Germline V gene data show CDR1 as LGHNA and CDR2 as YSLEER. V was cut by 4 bases and J by 8 bases, with 17 bases left in between. CDR3 residues: CASSRSSLQGEKLFF. CDR3 in DNA: TGCGCCAGCAGCCGCTCTTCGCTCCAGGGGGAAAAACTGTTTTTT.

The chain uses TRBV24-1 and TRBJ2-1, with D perhaps TRBD2 (5 bases). The CDR3 has 16 amino acids. The V gene's germline CDR1 is KGHDR and CDR2 SFDVKD. V was trimmed by 6 bases and J by 0 bases, leaving 14 bases between them. For the CDR3, the DNA is TGTGCCACCAGTATTTCGGACTCGAACTCCTACAATGAGCAGTTCTTC. Amino acids: CATSISDSNSYNEQFF.

The rearrangement links TRBV6-5 to TRBJ1-6; the D is unclear. The V gene lost 3 bases and the J gene lost 10 bases, with 10 bases spanning the gap. CDR1 is MNHEY, CDR2 SVGAGI, per germline. The CDR3 totals 13 residues. The CDR3 nucleotides are TGTGCCAGCAGTTATATTCCAGGATCACCCCTCCACTTT. This translates into CASSYIPGSPLHF.

The chain is built from TRBV18 and TRBJ2-7; 7 bases match TRBD1. The germline CDR1 and CDR2 sequences are KGHSH and LQKENI. Losses at the gene ends were 4 bases for V and 5 bases for J; bases not matched to a gene: 5. CDR3 size: 13 residues. CDR3 sequence reads: CASSLTGSHEQYF. CDR3 nucleotides: TGTGCCAGCTCACTGACAGGGTCCCACGAGCAGTACTTC.

V is TRBV6-5 and J is TRBJ2-1, with a weak D call TRBD2 (7 bases). From germline, CDR1 is MNHEY and CDR2 SVGAGI. The CDR3 loop spans 13 amino acids. V lost 7 bases, J lost 4 bases, and 11 bases lay in between. The CDR3 region has the DNA TGTGCCAGCAAGCGGGACATTTACAATGAGCAGTTCTTC. Residues: CASKRDIYNEQFF.

The CDR3, as DNA: TGTGCCAGTAGTTTACTAGCGGGGGGGCCCCGCACCGGGGAGCTGTTTTTT. Translated: CASSLLAGGPRTGELFF. The rearrangement links TRBV19 to TRBJ2-2; 13 nucleotides match TRBD2. The length of the CDR3 is 17 residues. The junction had 7 bases not matched to a gene; V was cut back by 5 bases and J by 4 bases. Per the germline V gene, CDR1 is LNHDA and CDR2 is SQIVND (reference sequence).

This sequence joins TRBV5-1 and TRBJ2-7; maybe TRBD2 (6 bases). Between the trimmed V and J ends, which lost 1 base and 2 bases, there was a span of 22 bases. Germline values: CDR1 SGHRS, CDR2 YFSETQ. There are 18 residues in the CDR3. CDR3 nucleotide sequence: TGCGCCAGCAGCTTGAGAAAACCCCGTATGGGGGGACCCTACGAGCAGTACTTC. Its protein product is CASSLRKPRMGGPYEQYF.

This chain joins TRBV9 and TRBJ2-1; tentative D call: TRBD1 (5 bases). V shed 6 bases and J shed 0 bases, with 13 bases lying between them. The CDR3 spans 15 residues. Germline loops: CDR1 SGDLS, CDR2 YYNGEE. For the CDR3, the DNA is TGTGCCAGCACCCAAGGGGTCAGCTCCTACAATGAGCAGTTCTTC. This encodes CASTQGVSSYNEQFF.

This clone occurred a few times. The J gene is TRBJ2-7, the V gene TRBV3-1 (or the pseudogene TRBV3-2); TRBD2 might be the D (6 bases). The CDR3 consists of 13 residues. The germline V and J ends were trimmed by 1 base and 6 bases, with 10 bases remaining between them. CDR1 LGHDT and CDR2 YNNKEL come from the germline V gene (reference sequence). The CDR3 DNA sequence: TGTGCCAGCAGCCAAGTACCCGGGGGCGAGCAGTACTTC. It encodes CASSQVPGGEQYF.

Worth noting for this clone: At one boundary the junction diverges from the germline segment, which might be a read error. The chain recombines TRBV20-1 with TRBJ1-2; 8 positions agree with TRBD1. The CDR3 loop spans 9 amino acids. In germline, CDR1 is DFQATT, CDR2 SNEGSKA (reference sequence). The CDR3 spells CSAHGQGAF. Written as DNA, the CDR3 is TGCAGTGCTCATGGACAGGGAGCCTTC.